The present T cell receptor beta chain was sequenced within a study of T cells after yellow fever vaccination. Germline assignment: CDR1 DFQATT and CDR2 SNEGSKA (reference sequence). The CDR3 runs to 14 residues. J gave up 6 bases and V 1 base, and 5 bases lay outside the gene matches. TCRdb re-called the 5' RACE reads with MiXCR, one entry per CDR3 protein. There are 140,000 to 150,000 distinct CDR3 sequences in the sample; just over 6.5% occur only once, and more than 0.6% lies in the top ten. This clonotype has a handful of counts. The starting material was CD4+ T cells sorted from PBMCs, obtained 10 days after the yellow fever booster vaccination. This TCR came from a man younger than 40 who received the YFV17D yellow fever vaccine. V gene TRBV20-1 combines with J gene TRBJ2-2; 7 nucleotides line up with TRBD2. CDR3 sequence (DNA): TGCAGTGCTAGAGTAATGGGGGGGGCCGGGGAGCTGTTTTTT. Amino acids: CSARVMGGAGELFF.